This T cell receptor (beta chain) was identified in a study of blood T cell repertoires in COVID-19. Study-level background: Collection of acute and convalescent COVID-19 samples took place in the United States, Italy and Spain.

Original methodology: Reference gene primer amplification yielded estimated nucleated cell counts. Sequencing was performed with immunoSEQ multiplex PCR; in TCRdb, only in-frame clones are kept and a portion is missing. That table furnishes V, J and clone size, whereas the DNA furnished D and trimming. The table includes roughly 700,000 clones, about nine tenths detected once. The CDR3 has 16 amino acids. This clone was counted between two and nine times. The clonotype comes from a woman aged 18 to 35 with acute or convalescent COVID-19. The J gene is TRBJ1-1, the V gene TRBV1; TRBD1, as called in the table, went unchecked against the DNA. TRBV1 is reported as a pseudogene. The sequenced sample was peripheral blood. The CDR3 sequence: CTSSHAQGAGNTEAFF. Here the CDR3 DNA reads TGCACCAGCAGCCACGCTCAGGGGGCAGGGAACACTGAAGCTTTCTTT.